Here is one T cell receptor (beta chain) with its context. Its antigen is still unknown. No base qualities exist here, and no much larger clone lies one base off it. At diagnosis, tumor, uninvolved tumor-adjacent lung and peripheral blood were collected and then preserved as a mix of FFPE and fresh-frozen material. For TCR repertoire profiling, blood samples were analyzed as peripheral blood mononuclear cells. TCR beta CDR3 regions were sequenced from DNA using the immunoSEQ Assay. In the authors' own workflow: To compute T cell density, TCR beta template counts were normalized to usable DNA, which was estimated by amplifying housekeeping genes. Using the preseqR package, richness was estimated by extrapolating to 120,000 templates for tissue samples and 400,000 templates for PBMC samples. Clonality was defined as one minus Pielou's evenness. Tissue-enriched TCRs were identified through differential abundance testing performed on productive amino-acid clonotypes, with a minimum total count of 5 and an alpha of 0.1. The Jaccard Index and the Morisita Overlap Index were used to quantify repertoire overlap between compartments. GLIPH grouped TCR beta CDR3s together with public tetramer-defined viral CDR3s, and a viral motif had to include at least three viral sequences and also show V-gene enrichment. TCRdb obtained this table from immuneACCESS and retained in-frame rearrangements with V and J assigned. These tables miss some clones; where compared with another copy, unresolved V genes account for less than half of the shortfall, and the remainder is unexplained. The DNA gave D and trimming, while V, J and clone size come from that table. A total of approximately 100,000 clones appear in this sample, about nine tenths of them only once. 4.1% of the sample is taken by the ten largest.

These data come from a study of T cells in localized non-small cell lung cancer (dated by TCRdb to the early 2020s). About the study as a whole: T cell repertoires of about 240 early-stage NSCLC patients were analyzed, with tumors being compared against uninvolved tumor-adjacent lungs. The cohort was made up of around 240 treatment-naive NSCLC patients whose localized lung tumors had been resected. A mean age of approximately 66 years was recorded for the NSCLC patients, of whom some 130 were male and about a hundred were female.

Results and caveats for the whole study, not just this receptor: Because of the exploratory design, TCR variables were selected using unadjusted p-values without false-discovery rate correction. Of the top 100 tumor clones, a median of roughly 56 were detected in paired uninvolved adjacent lung; some 28 were also among that lung's top 100. The highest T cell clonality was observed in uninvolved tumor-adjacent lung, where clonality exceeded that of tumor, suggesting that antigenic responses were more focused in uninvolved tumor-adjacent lung. Multi-region tumor sequencing was not performed, so intratumor heterogeneity could not be excluded. Longer overall survival was associated with higher blood T cell density, whereas shorter survival was associated with higher adjacent-lung clonality.

A distance of 15 bases separates the germline ends of V and J, which lose 3 bases and 3 bases respectively. Spanning cysteine to phenylalanine, the CDR3 consists of 15 amino acids. The entry retains the CDR3 DNA only, 45 bases that are in frame from base 1. Reading the germline V gene (reference sequence) gives CDR1 SGHNT and CDR2 YYREEE. The source was PBMCs, collected before any cancer treatment. The receptor was derived from a woman aged 35 to 70 with stage II squamous cell lung carcinoma. Recombination linked TRBV5-4 to TRBJ1-1; the D segment could be TRBD1, given 5 matching bases. For the CDR3, the sequence is CASSSGDRGYTEAFF. DNA sequence: TGTGCCAGCAGCTCCGGGGACCGGGGGTACACTGAAGCTTTCTTT.